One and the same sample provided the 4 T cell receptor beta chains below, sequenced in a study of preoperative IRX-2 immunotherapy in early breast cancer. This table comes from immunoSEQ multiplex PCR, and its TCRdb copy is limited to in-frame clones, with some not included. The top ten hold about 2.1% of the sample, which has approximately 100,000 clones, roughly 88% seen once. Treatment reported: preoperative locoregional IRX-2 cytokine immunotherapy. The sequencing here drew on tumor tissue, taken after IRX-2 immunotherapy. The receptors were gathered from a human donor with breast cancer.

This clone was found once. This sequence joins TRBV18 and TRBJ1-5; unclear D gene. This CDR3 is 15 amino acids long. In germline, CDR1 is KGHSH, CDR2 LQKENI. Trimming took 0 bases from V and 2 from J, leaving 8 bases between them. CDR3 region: CASSPPGNGNQPQHF. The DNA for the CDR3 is TGTGCCAGCTCACCACCGGGGAACGGCAATCAGCCCCAGCATTTT.

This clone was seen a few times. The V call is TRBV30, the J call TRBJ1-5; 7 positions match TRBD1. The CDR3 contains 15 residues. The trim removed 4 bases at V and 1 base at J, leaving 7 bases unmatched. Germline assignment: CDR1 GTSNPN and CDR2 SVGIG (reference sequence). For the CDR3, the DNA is TGTGCCTGGACACAGGGGAAGATGAGCAATCAGCCCCAGCATTTT. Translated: CAWTQGKMSNQPQHF.

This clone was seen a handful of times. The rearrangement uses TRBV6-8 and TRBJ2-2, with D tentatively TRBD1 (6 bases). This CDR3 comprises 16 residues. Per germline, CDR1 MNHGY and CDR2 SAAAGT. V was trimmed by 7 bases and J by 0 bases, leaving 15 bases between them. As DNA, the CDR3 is TGTGCCAGCACCACGGCAGGGGTCCCGAACACCGGGGAGCTGTTTTTT. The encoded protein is CASTTAGVPNTGELFF.

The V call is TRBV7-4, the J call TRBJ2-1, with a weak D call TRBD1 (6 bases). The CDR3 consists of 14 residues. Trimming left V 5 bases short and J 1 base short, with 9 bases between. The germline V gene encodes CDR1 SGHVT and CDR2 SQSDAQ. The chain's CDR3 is CASSQTGSYNEQFF. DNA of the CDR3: TGTGCCAGCAGCCAAACAGGGTCCTACAATGAGCAGTTCTTC.